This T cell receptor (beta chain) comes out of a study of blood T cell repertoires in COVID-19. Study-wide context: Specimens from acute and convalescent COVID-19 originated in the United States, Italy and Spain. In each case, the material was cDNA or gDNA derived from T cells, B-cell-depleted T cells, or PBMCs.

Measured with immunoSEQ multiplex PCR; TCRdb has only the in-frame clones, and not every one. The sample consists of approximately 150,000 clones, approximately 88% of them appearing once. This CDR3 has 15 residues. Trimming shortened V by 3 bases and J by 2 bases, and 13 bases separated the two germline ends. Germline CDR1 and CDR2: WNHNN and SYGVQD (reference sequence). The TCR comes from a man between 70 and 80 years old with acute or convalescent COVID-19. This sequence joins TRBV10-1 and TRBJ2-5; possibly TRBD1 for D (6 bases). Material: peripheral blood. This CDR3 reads CASSEQGRPQETQYF. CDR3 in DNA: TGCGCCAGCAGTGAACAGGGCAGGCCTCAAGAGACCCAGTACTTC.